The T cell receptor beta chain under discussion was sequenced for a study of blood T cell repertoires in COVID-19. Study details: There were acute and convalescent COVID-19 samples, and they came from the United States, Italy and Spain.

The study recruited people aged roughly 18 to 100 years across around 23 US areas. Participants reported their clinical history, and cohort assignment relied on those reports. In the authors' methods: Amplifying reference gene primers gave estimates of nucleated cell counts. Some clones are missing from TCRdb's copy, which holds only in-frame ones; the method was immunoSEQ multiplex PCR. V, J and clone size derive from that table, while D and trimming were established from the DNA sequence. The sample holds more than 250,000 clones, about nine tenths seen once. Germline V gene sequence: CDR1 LNHNV, CDR2 YYDKDF (reference sequence). After removal of 3 bases from V and 3 bases from J, the junction contained 4 bases not matched to a gene. The CDR3 runs 15 residues.

The V and J genes are TRBV15 and TRBJ1-5; 8 nucleotides align to TRBD1. The sequencing input was PBMCs or T cells enriched from blood (not recorded which). The sequence came from a woman aged 18-30 years who had recovered from COVID-19. The CDR3: CATSSRTGINQPQHF. The CDR3 DNA sequence: TGTGCCACCAGCAGCAGGACAGGGATCAATCAGCCCCAGCATTTT.